This T cell receptor beta chain was obtained from a study of blood T cell repertoires in COVID-19. Study-level background: Sources were T cells, B-cell-depleted T cells, or PBMCs; the material itself was cDNA or gDNA.

Original data processing: Amplification of reference gene primers provided the estimated nucleated cell counts. This table comes from immunoSEQ multiplex PCR, and its TCRdb copy is limited to in-frame clones, with some not included. V, J and clone size are taken as reported in that table, and D and trimming were inferred from the DNA itself. The profile shows 400,000 to 550,000 clones, roughly nine tenths of them singletons. CDR1 SGHTA and CDR2 FQGNSA come from the germline V gene. The CDR3 is 15 amino acids. V was shortened by 0 bases and J by 5 bases, with 8 bases between the two germline ends. Participant ages covered about 18 to 89 years across 24 US areas. Assignments of participants to cohorts depended upon their own reported clinical history.

This chain uses TRBV7-2 with TRBJ1-6; tentative D call: TRBD1 (5 bases). Sequences were obtained from PBMCs or T cells enriched from blood (not recorded which). The sequence was collected from a woman between 18 and 30 years old with acute COVID-19. The CDR3 here is CASSLAGANNSPLHF. The CDR3 DNA reads as TGTGCCAGCAGCTTAGCAGGGGCGAATAATTCACCCCTCCACTTT.